This entry is about one T cell receptor (beta chain). The source of the sample is a study of control samples from healthy donors and cancer patients. The CDR3 has 13 amino acids. V lost 4 bases and J lost 10, with 16 bases in between. Per germline, CDR1 LGHDT and CDR2 YNNKEL (reference sequence). The repertoire was sequenced with immunoSEQ multiplex PCR; TCRdb's copy has only in-frame clones and lacks some. The repertoire holds some 130,000 clones, with 85% to 95% as singletons. Sequenced material: blood. The rearrangement joins TRBV3-1 (or the pseudogene TRBV3-2) to TRBJ1-1, with D uncertain. This TCR was sampled from a man between 18 and 29 years old in good health. The DNA of the CDR3 is TGTGCCAGCAGCCCTGACATGGCAATGTCAGCTTTCTTT. Residues: CASSPDMAMSAFF.